The sequence of this TCR beta chain was determined in a study of T cell changes during pregnancy in multiple sclerosis. CDR3 length: 16 amino acids. Germline V lookup: CDR1 MNHEY, CDR2 SVGAGI. V was trimmed by 4 bases and J by 3 bases, leaving 13 bases between them. The assay was immunoSEQ multiplex PCR, and TCRdb's table has in-frame clones only and misses some. The top ten hold roughly 2.1% of the sample, which has some 99,000 clones, 92% seen once. The source of this sequence is a female donor in good health, enrolled as a control in a pregnancy study. The starting material was peripheral blood, obtained after pregnancy. The chain employs TRBV6-5 and TRBJ2-6; tentatively, D is TRBD2 (7 bases). CDR3 protein: CASSFRGGFGANVLTF. DNA of the CDR3: TGTGCCAGCAGTTTTAGGGGGGGCTTTGGGGCCAACGTCCTGACTTTC.